This T cell receptor beta chain was identified during a study of beta chain features in type 1 diabetes. This clone was counted a few times. Germline trimming cut 7 bases from V and 9 bases from J; bases unmatched to any gene: 12. The CDR3 contains 14 residues. Looked up from germline, CDR1 is SGHTA and CDR2 is FQGNSA. What was sequenced were expressed TCRB transcripts, since all of the isolated RNA had been reverse transcribed. Data came from immunoSEQ multiplex PCR; TCRdb stores just in-frame clones and leaves some out. The sample shows some 900,000 clones, 15% to 20% of them seen only once. The TCR was taken from a woman between 18 and 29 years old in good health. The rearrangement uses TRBV7-2 and TRBJ2-1; TRBD2 matches 7 bases. Sequenced sample: naive CD4+ T cells from blood. The CDR3 is CASTLNSGISEQFF. CDR3 nucleotide sequence: TGTGCCAGCACTCTCAACAGCGGGATCTCTGAGCAGTTCTTC.